These 5 T cell receptor beta chains were sequenced from one sample in a study of T cell repertoires in cytomegalovirus infection. TCRdb re-derived calls from the reads in MiXCR, one entry per CDR3 protein. The data hold some 940,000 distinct CDR3 sequences, with about 33% observed a single time. Their specific antigens are unknown. Sequenced here: cultured CD8+ T cells from PBMCs, sampled from culture after CMV antigen stimulation. All receptors derive from a human donor in good health (CMV status not recorded). Some clones in this sample may be carry-over from other donors' samples.

This chain links TRBV6-8 with TRBJ2-3; 7 bases line up with TRBD2. CDR1 and CDR2 from the germline V gene are MNHGY and SAAAGT. The CDR3 sequence is 17 residues long. Germline trimming cut 1 base from V and 3 bases from J; bases unmatched to any gene: 10. The CDR3 protein is CASSYWGGSGPTDTQYF. The CDR3 bases are TGTGCCAGCAGTTACTGGGGGGGATCGGGGCCAACAGATACGCAGTATTTT.

The genes are TRBV7-6 and TRBJ2-3; 7 nucleotides align to TRBD2. J was trimmed by 4 bases and V by 3 bases; bases with no gene match: 7. Germline V gene sequence: CDR1 SGHVS, CDR2 FNYEAQ. The CDR3 totals 15 residues. Here the CDR3 reads CASSLGGGDPDTQYF. DNA for the CDR3: TGTGCCAGCAGCTTGGGGGGGGGGGACCCAGATACGCAGTATTTT.

This clonotype appeared a few times. V usage is TRBV24-1 and J usage is TRBJ2-2; 8 bases agree with TRBD1. CDR1 KGHDR and CDR2 SFDVKD come from the germline V gene. V shed 4 bases and J 6 bases; nucleotides not matched to a gene: 6. The length of the CDR3 is 15 residues. DNA of the CDR3: TGTGCCACCAGTGACCCCGACAGGGGCGCCGGGGAGCTGTTTTTT. Translation: CATSDPDRGAGELFF.

The chain uses TRBV6-8 and TRBJ1-1; D is ambiguous. The CDR3 spans 12 residues. Germline CDR1 MNHGY, CDR2 SAAAGT. V dropped 2 bases and J dropped 2 bases, with 3 bases sitting between them. The CDR3 bases are TGTGCCAGCAGTTACGAAAACACTGAAGCTTTCTTT. Protein sequence: CASSYENTEAFF.

The chain carries TRBV10-3 and TRBJ2-7, with TRBD1 matching over 8 bases. The germline gives CDR1 ENHRY, CDR2 SYGVKD. Germline trimming cut 3 bases from V and 3 bases from J; bases unmatched to any gene: 7. The length of the CDR3 is 15 residues. The CDR3 bases are TGTGCCATCAGTGAACGAGACAGGGGCAACTACGAGCAGTACTTC. It translates to CAISERDRGNYEQYF.